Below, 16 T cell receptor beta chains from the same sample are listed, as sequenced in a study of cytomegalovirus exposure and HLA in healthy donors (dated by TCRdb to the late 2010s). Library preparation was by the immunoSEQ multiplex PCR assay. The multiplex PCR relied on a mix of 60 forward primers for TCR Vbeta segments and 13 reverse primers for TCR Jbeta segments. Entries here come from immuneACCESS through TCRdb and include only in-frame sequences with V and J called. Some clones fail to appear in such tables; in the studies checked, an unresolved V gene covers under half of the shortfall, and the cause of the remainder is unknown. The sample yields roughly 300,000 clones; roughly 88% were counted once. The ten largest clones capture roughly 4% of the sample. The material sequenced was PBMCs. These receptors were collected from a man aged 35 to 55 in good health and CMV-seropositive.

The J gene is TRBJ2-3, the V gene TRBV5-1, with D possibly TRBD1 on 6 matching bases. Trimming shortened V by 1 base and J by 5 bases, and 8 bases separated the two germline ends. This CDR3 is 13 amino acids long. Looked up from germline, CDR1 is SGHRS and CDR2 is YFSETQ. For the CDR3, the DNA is TGCGCCAGCAGCTTGACAGGGAAAGATACGCAGTATTTT. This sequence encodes CASSLTGKDTQYF. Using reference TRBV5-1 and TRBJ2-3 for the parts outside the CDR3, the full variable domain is KAGVTQTPRYLIKTRGQQVTLSCSPISGHRSVSWYQQTPGQGLQFLFEYFSETQRNKGNFPGRFSGRQFSNSRSEMNVSTLELGDSALYLCASSLTGKDTQYFGPGTRLTVL.

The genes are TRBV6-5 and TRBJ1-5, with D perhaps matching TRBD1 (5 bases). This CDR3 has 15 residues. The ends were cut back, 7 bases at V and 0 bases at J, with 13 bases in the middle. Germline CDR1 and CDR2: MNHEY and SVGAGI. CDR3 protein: CASTPLRGSNQPQHF. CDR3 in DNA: TGTGCCAGCACCCCTTTAAGGGGTAGCAATCAGCCCCAGCATTTT.

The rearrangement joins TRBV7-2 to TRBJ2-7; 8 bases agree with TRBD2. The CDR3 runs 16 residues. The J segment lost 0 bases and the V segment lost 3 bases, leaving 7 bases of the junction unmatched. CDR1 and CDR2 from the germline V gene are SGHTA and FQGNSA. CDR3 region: CASSFISGKTSYEQYF. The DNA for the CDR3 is TGTGCCAGCAGCTTCATTAGCGGGAAGACCTCCTACGAGCAGTACTTC.

As DNA, the CDR3 is TGTGCCAGTAGTATAGTTAGCGGGAGGCCTGATCGGGAGACCCAGTACTTC. Amino acid sequence: CASSIVSGRPDRETQYF. The V and J genes are TRBV19 and TRBJ2-5; 10 bases are a match to TRBD2. The germline CDR1 and CDR2 sequences are LNHDA and SQIVND (reference sequence). V shed 1 base, J shed 5 bases, and the junction held 10 bases outside the gene matches. The CDR3 totals 17 residues. Based on the CDR3 plus reference TRBV19 and TRBJ2-5, the full variable domain is DGGITQSPKYLFRKEGQNVTLSCEQNLNHDAMYWYRQDPGQGLRLIYYSQIVNDFQKGDIAEGYSVSREKKESFPLTVTSAQKNPTAFYLCASSIVSGRPDRETQYFGPGTRLLVL.

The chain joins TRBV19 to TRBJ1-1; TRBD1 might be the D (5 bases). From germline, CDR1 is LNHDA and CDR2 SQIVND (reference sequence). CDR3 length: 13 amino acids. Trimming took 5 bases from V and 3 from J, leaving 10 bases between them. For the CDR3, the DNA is TGTGCCAGTAGTGTCTTCAGGGACACTGAAGCTTTCTTT. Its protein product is CASSVFRDTEAFF. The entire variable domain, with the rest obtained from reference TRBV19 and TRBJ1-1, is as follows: DGGITQSPKYLFRKEGQNVTLSCEQNLNHDAMYWYRQDPGQGLRLIYYSQIVNDFQKGDIAEGYSVSREKKESFPLTVTSAQKNPTAFYLCASSVFRDTEAFFGQGTRLTVV.

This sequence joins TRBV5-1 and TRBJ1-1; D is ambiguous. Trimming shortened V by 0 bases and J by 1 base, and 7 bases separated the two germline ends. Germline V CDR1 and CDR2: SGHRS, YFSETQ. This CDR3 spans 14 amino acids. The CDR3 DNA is TGCGCCAGCAGCTTGGTCCCATCGAACACTGAAGCTTTCTTT. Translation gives CASSLVPSNTEAFF.

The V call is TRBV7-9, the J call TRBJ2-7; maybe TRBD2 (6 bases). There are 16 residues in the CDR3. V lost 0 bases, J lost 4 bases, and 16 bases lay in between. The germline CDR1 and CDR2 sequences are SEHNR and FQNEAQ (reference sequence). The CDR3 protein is CASSLAPSGRHYEQYF. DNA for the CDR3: TGTGCCAGCAGCTTAGCCCCCTCCGGGAGACATTACGAGCAGTACTTC.

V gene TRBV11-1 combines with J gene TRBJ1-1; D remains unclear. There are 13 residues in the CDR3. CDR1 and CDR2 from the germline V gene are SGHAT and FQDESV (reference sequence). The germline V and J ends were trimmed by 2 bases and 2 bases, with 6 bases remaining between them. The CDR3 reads CASSLTENTEAFF. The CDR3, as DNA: TGTGCCAGCAGCTTAACAGAAAACACTGAAGCTTTCTTT. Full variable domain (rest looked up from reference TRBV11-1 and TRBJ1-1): EAEVAQSPRYKITEKSQAVAFWCDPISGHATLYWYRQILGQGPELLVQFQDESVVDDSQLPKDRFSAERLKGVDSTLKIQPAELGDSAMYLCASSLTENTEAFFGQGTRLTVV.

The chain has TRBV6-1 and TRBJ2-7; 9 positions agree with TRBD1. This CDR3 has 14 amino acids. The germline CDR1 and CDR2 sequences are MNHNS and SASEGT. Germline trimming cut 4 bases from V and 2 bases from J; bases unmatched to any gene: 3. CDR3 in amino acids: CASSATGGPYEQYF. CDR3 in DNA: TGTGCCAGCAGTGCAACAGGGGGCCCCTACGAGCAGTACTTC.

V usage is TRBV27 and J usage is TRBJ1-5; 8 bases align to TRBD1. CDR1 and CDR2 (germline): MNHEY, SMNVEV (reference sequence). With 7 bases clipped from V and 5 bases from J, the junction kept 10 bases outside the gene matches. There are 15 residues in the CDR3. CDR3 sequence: CASTPRPGGDQPQHF. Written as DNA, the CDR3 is TGTGCCAGCACCCCTCGGCCAGGGGGCGATCAGCCCCAGCATTTT.

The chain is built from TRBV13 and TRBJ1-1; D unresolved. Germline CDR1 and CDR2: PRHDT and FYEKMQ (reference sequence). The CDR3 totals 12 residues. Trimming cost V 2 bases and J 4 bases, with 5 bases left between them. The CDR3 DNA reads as TGTGCCAGCAGCTTACCCGGCACTGAAGCTTTCTTT. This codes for CASSLPGTEAFF.

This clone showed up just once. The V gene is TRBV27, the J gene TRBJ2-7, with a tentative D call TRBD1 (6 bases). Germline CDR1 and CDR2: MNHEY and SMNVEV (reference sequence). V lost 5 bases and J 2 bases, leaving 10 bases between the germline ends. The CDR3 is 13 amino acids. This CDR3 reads CASSVTGPYEQYF. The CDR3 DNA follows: TGTGCCAGCAGTGTGACAGGTCCCTACGAGCAGTACTTC.

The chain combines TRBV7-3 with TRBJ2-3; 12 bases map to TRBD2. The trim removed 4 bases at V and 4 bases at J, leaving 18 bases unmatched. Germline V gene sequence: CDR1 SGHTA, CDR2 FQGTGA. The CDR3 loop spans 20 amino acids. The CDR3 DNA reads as TGTGCCAGCAGCTCCCCTAAAGACAGACTAGCGGGAGCGGGGGCAGATACGCAGTATTTT. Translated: CASSSPKDRLAGAGADTQYF.

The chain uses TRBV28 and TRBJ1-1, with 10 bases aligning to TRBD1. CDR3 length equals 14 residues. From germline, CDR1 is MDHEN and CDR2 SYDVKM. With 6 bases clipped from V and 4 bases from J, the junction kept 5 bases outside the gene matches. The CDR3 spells CASRPGQGVTEAFF. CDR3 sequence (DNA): TGTGCCAGCAGACCCGGACAGGGGGTCACTGAAGCTTTCTTT.

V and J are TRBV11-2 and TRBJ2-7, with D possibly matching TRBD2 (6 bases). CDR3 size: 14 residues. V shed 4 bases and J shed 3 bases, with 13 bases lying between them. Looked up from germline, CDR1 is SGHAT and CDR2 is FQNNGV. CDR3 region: CASSSAPGGYEQYF. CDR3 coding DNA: TGTGCCAGCAGCTCTGCCCCCGGGGGCTACGAGCAGTACTTC.

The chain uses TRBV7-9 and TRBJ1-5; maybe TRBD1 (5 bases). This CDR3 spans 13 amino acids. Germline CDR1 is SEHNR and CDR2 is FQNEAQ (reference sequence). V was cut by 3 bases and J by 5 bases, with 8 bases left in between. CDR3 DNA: TGTGCCAGCAGCTTGGAGGGGTATCAGCCCCAGCATTTT. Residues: CASSLEGYQPQHF.